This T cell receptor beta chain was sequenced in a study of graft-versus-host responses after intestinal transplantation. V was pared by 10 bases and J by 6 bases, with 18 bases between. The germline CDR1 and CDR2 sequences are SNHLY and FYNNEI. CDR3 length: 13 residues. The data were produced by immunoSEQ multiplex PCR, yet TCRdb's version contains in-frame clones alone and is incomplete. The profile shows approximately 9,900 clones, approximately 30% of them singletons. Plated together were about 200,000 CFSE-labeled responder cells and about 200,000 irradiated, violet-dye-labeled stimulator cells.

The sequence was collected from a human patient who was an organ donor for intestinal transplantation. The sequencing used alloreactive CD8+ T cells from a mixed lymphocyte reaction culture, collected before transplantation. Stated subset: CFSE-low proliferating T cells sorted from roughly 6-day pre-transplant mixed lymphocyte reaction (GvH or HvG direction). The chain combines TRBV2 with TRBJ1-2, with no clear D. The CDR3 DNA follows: TGTGCCACCTCCCGGGAGGAGCGGAATGGCTACACCTTC. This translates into CATSREERNGYTF.